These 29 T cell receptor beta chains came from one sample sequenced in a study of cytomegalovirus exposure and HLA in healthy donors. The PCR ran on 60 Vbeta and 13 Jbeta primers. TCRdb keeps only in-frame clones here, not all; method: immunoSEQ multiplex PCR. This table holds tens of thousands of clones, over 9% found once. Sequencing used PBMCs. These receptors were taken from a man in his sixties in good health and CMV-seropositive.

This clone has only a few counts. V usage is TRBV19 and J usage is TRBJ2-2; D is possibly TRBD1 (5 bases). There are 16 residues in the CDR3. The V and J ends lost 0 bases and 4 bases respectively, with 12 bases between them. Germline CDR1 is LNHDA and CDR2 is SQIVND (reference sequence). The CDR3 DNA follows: TGTGCCAGTAGTATAGAACGACCAGGGCGCACCGGGGAGCTGTTTTTT. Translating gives CASSIERPGRTGELFF.

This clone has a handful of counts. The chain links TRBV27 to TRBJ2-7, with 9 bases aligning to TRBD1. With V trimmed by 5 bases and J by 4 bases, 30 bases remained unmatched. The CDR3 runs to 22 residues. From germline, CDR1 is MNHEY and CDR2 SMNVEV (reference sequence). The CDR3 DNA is TGTGCCAGCAGTCCGCGTCCCGGGACAGGGATGGACGGGGCTCGGACACTATACGAGCAGTACTTC. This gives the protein CASSPRPGTGMDGARTLYEQYF.

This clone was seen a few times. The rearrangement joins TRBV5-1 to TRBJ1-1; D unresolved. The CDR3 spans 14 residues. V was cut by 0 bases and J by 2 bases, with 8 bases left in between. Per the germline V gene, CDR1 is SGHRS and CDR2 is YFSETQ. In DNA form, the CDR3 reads TGCGCCAGCAGCTTGGTAGAGATAAACACTGAAGCTTTCTTT. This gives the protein CASSLVEINTEAFF.

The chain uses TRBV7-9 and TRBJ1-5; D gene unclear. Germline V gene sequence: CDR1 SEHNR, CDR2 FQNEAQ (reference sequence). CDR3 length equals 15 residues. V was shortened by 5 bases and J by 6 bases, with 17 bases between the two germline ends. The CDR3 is CASSPGKGYGQPQHF. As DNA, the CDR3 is TGTGCCAGCAGCCCCGGGAAAGGTTATGGTCAGCCCCAGCATTTT.

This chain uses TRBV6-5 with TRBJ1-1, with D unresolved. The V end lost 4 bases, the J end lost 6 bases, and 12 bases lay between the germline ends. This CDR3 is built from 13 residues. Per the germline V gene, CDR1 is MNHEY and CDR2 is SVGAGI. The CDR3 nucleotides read TGTGCCAGCAGTTGGACCGGAGGCGCTGAAGCTTTCTTT. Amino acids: CASSWTGGAEAFF.

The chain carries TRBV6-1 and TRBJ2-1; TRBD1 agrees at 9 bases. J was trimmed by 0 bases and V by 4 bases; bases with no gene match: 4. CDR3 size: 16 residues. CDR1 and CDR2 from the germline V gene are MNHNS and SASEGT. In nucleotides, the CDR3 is TGTGCCAGCAGTGGGGACAGGGAGGGCTCCTACAATGAGCAGTTCTTC. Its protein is CASSGDREGSYNEQFF.

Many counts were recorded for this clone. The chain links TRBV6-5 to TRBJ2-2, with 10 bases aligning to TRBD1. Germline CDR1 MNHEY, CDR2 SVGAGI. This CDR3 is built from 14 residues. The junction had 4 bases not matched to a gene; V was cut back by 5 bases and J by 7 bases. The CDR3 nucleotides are TGTGCCAGCAGTCCCGGGACAGGGGTCGGGGAGCTGTTTTTT. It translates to CASSPGTGVGELFF.

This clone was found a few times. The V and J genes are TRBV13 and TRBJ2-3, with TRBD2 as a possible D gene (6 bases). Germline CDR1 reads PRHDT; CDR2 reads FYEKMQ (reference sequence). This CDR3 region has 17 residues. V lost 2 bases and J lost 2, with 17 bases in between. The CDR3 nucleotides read TGTGCCAGCAGCTTACTGCCGGGGGACTTTTCCACAGATACGCAGTATTTT. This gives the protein CASSLLPGDFSTDTQYF.

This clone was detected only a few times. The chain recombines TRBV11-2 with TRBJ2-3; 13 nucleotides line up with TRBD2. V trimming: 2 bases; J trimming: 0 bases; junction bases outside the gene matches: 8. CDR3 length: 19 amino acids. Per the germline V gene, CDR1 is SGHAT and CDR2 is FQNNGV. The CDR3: CASSLRRGTSGASTDTQYF. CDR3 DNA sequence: TGTGCCAGCAGCTTAAGGAGGGGGACTAGCGGGGCTAGCACAGATACGCAGTATTTT.

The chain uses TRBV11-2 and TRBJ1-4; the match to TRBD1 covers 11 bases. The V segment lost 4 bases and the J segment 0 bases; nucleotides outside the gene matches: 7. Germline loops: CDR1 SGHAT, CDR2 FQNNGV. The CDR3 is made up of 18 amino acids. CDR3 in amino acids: CASSSGQGASATNEKLFF. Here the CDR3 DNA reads TGTGCCAGCAGCTCCGGACAGGGGGCTTCGGCAACTAATGAAAAACTGTTTTTT.

CDR3 loop: CSVARAGSGNEQFF. In DNA form, the CDR3 reads TGCAGCGTTGCTCGGGCGGGGAGTGGGAATGAGCAGTTCTTC. The chain carries TRBV29-1 and TRBJ2-1, with D possibly TRBD2 on 6 matching bases. The V gene's germline CDR1 is SQVTM and CDR2 ANQGSEA. This CDR3 is built from 14 residues. Trimming stripped 4 bases from V and 7 bases from J, with 17 bases between.

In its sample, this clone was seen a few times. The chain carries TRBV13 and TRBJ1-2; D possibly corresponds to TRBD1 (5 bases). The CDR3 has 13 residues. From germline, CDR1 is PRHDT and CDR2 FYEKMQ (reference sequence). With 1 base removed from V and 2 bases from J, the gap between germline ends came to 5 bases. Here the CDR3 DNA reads TGTGCCAGCAGCTTAGACAGGAACTATGGCTACACCTTC. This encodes CASSLDRNYGYTF. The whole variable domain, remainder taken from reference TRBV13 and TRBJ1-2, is AAGVIQSPRHLIKEKRETATLKCYPIPRHDTVYWYQQGPGQDPQFLISFYEKMQSDKGSIPDRFSAQQFSDYHSELNMSSLELGDSALYFCASSLDRNYGYTFGSGTRLTVV.

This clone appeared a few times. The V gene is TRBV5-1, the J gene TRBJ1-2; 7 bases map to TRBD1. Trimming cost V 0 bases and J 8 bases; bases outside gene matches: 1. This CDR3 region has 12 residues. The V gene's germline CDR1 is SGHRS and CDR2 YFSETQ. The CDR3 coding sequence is TGCGCCAGCAGCTTGGACAGGGGCGGCTACACCTTC. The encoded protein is CASSLDRGGYTF.

The CDR3 spells CSVEGAGGYTDTQYF. CDR3 nucleotides: TGCAGCGTTGAAGGGGCGGGAGGATACACAGATACGCAGTATTTT. The gene calls are TRBV29-1 and TRBJ2-3; 8 nucleotides agree with TRBD2. With V trimmed by 1 base and J by 2 bases, 5 bases remained unmatched. The length of the CDR3 is 15 residues. Germline V CDR1 and CDR2: SQVTM, ANQGSEA.

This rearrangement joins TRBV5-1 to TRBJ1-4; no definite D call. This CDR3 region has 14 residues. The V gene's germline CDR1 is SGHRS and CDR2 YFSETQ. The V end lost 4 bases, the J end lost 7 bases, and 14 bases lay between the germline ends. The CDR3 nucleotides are TGCGCCAGCAGCGAGGGCCCTCCTGGTGAAAAACTGTTTTTT. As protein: CASSEGPPGEKLFF.

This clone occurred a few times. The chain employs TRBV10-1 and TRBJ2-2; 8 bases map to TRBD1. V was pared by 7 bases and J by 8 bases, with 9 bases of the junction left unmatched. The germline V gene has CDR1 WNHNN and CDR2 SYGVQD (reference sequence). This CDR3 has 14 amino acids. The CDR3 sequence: CASTDRGQGGELFF. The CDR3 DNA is TGCGCCAGCACCGACAGGGGTCAAGGGGGGGAGCTGTTTTTT.

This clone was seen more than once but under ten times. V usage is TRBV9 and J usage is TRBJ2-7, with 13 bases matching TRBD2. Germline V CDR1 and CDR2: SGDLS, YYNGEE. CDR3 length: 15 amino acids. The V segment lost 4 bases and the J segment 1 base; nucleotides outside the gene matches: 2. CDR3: CASSRGLAGSYEQYF. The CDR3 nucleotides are TGTGCCAGCAGCCGGGGACTAGCGGGATCCTACGAGCAGTACTTC. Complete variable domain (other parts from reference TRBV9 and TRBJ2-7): DSGVTQTPKHLITATGQRVTLRCSPRSGDLSVYWYQQSLDQGLQFLIQYYNGEERAKGNILERFSAQQFPDLHSELNLSSLELGDSALYFCASSRGLAGSYEQYFGPGTRLTVT.

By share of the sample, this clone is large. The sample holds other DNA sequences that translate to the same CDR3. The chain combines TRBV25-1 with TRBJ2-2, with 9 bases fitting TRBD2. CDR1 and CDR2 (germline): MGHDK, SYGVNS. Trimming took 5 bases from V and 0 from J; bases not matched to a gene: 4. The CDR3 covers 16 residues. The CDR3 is CASSPSSGANTGELFF. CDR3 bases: TGTGCCAGCAGTCCTTCTAGCGGGGCGAACACCGGGGAGCTGTTTTTT.

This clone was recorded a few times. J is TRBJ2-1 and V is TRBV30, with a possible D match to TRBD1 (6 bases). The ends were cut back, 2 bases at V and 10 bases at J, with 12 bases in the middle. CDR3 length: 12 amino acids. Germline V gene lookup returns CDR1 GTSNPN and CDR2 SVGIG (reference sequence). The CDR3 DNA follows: TGTGCCTGGAGTTTAGACAGGACCGAGCAGTTCTTC. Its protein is CAWSLDRTEQFF.

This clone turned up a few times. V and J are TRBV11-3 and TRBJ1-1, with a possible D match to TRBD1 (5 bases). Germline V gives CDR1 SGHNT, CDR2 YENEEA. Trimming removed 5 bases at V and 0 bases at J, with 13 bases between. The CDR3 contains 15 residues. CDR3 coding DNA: TGTGCCAGCAGCCAGGGTAGGGGTGTGAACACTGAAGCTTTCTTT. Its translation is CASSQGRGVNTEAFF. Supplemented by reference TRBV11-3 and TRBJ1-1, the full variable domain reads EAGVVQSPRYKIIEKKQPVAFWCNPISGHNTLYWYLQNLGQGPELLIRYENEEAVDDSQLPKDRFSAERLKGVDSTLKIQPAELGDSAVYLCASSQGRGVNTEAFFGQGTRLTVV.

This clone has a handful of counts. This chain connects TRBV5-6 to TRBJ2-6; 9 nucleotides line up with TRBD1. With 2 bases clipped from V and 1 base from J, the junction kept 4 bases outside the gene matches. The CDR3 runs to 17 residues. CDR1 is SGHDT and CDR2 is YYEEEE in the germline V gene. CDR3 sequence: CASSFGQGRSGANVLTF. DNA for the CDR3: TGTGCCAGCAGCTTTGGACAGGGGAGGTCTGGGGCCAACGTCCTGACTTTC.

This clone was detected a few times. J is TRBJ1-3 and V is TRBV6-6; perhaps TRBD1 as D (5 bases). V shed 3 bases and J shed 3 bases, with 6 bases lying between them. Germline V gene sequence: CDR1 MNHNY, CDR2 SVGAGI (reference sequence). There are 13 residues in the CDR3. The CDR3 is CASSYTGGNTIYF. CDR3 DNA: TGTGCCAGCAGTTATACAGGTGGAAACACCATATATTTT.

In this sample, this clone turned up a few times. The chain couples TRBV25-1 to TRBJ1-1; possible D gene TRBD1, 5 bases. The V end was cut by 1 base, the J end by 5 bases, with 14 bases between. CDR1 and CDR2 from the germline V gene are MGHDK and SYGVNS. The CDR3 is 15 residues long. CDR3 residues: CASSEWGREGTEAFF. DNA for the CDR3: TGTGCCAGCAGTGAATGGGGCAGGGAGGGGACTGAAGCTTTCTTT. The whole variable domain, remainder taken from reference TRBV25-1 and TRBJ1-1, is EADIYQTPRYLVIGTGKKITLECSQTMGHDKMYWYQQDPGMELHLIHYSYGVNSTEKGDLSSESTVSRIRTEHFPLTLESARPSHTSQYLCASSEWGREGTEAFFGQGTRLTVV.

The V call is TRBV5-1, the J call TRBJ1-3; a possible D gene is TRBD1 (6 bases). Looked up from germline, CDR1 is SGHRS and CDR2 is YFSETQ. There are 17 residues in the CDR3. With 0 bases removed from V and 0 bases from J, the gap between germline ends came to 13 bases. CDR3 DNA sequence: TGCGCCAGCAGCTTGGAAGGGGGTCCTGGCTCTGGAAACACCATATATTTT. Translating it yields CASSLEGGPGSGNTIYF.

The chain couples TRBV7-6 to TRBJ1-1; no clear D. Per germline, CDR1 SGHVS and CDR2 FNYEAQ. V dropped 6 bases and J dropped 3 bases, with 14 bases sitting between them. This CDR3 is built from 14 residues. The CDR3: CASRPPGEYTEAFF. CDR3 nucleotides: TGTGCCAGCAGGCCCCCAGGTGAATACACTGAAGCTTTCTTT.

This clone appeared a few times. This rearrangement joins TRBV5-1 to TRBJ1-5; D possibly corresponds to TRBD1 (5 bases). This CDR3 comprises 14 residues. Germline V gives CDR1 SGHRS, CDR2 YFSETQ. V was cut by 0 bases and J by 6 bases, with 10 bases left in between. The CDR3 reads CASSLGGVGQPQHF. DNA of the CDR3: TGCGCCAGCAGCTTGGGGGGGGTAGGTCAGCCCCAGCATTTT. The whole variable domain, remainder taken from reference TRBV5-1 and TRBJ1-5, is KAGVTQTPRYLIKTRGQQVTLSCSPISGHRSVSWYQQTPGQGLQFLFEYFSETQRNKGNFPGRFSGRQFSNSRSEMNVSTLELGDSALYLCASSLGGVGQPQHFGDGTRLSIL.

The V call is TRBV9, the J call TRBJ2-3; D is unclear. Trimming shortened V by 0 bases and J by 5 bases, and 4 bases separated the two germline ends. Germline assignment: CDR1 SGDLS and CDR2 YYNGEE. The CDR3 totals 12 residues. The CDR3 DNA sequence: TGTGCCAGCAGCGTAGGAGGAGATACGCAGTATTTT. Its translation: CASSVGGDTQYF. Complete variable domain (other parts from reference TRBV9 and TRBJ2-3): DSGVTQTPKHLITATGQRVTLRCSPRSGDLSVYWYQQSLDQGLQFLIQYYNGEERAKGNILERFSAQQFPDLHSELNLSSLELGDSALYFCASSVGGDTQYFGPGTRLTVL.

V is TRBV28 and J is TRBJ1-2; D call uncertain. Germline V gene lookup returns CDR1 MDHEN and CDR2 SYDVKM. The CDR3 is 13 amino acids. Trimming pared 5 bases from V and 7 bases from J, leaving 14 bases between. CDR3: CASSQTASPGYTF. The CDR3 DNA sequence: TGTGCCAGCAGTCAGACCGCTAGCCCTGGCTACACCTTC.

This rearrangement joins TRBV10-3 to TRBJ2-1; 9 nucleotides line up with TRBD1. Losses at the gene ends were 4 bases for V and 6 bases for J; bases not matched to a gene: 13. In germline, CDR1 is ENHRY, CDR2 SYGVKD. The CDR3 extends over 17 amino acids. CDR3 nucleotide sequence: TGTGCCATCAGTGGGAGGAGCGGGGACAGGGCTGCCAATGAGCAGTTCTTC. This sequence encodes CAISGRSGDRAANEQFF.